This T cell receptor (beta chain) was found in a study of T cells after yellow fever vaccination. TCRdb fed the 5' RACE reads into MiXCR, producing one record per CDR3 protein. Of 300,000 to 400,000 distinct CDR3 sequences detected, around 6.5% appear once; the ten largest clones hold 15%. This CDR3 has 18 residues. V lost 4 bases to trimming and J lost 3 bases; unmatched junction nucleotides: 10. Per the germline V gene, CDR1 is LNHDA and CDR2 is SQIVND (reference sequence). A few counts support this clonotype. J is TRBJ2-6 and V is TRBV19, with 9 bases that match TRBD1. The specimen comprised PBMCs, sampled 5 days after the yellow fever booster vaccination. This TCR derives from a man aged 25 to 45 who received the YFV17D yellow fever vaccine. The CDR3 is CASSNTGTGPGGANVLTF. CDR3 DNA: TGTGCCAGTAGTAATACCGGGACAGGGCCTGGTGGGGCCAACGTCCTGACTTTC.